Below are 26 T cell receptor beta chains sequenced from a single sample in a study of T cell responses to AZD1222 COVID-19 vaccine. Repertoires were generated with immunoSEQ multiplex PCR, while TCRdb's copy carries only in-frame clones and drops some. The top ten clones hold approximately 3.9% of a sample with about 170,000 clones, over 90% of them seen once. Source: peripheral blood, taken on day 0 of AZD1222 vaccination. The receptors were sampled from an adult in good health.

The chain uses TRBV6-4 and TRBJ1-1; D unresolved. This CDR3 comprises 15 residues. V was shortened by 0 bases and J by 0 bases, with 8 bases between the two germline ends. Germline V CDR1 and CDR2: MRHNA, SNTAGT. DNA of the CDR3: TGTGCCAGCAGTGACTCGGGCGCAGTGAACACTGAAGCTTTCTTT. Amino acids: CASSDSGAVNTEAFF.

The gene calls are TRBV5-1 and TRBJ2-1, with D possibly being TRBD2 (5 bases). Trimming pared 6 bases from V and 5 bases from J, leaving 12 bases between. CDR1 and CDR2 from the germline V gene are SGHRS and YFSETQ. The CDR3 loop spans 13 amino acids. In DNA, the CDR3 is TGCGCCAGCATCCGGGAATGGCACAATGAGCAGTTCTTC. Its protein product is CASIREWHNEQFF.

CDR3 in DNA: TGTGCCAGCAGCTTAGGGACAGGGGAAAATCAGCCCCAGCATTTT. This gives the protein CASSLGTGENQPQHF. The rearrangement uses TRBV11-2 and TRBJ1-5, with 9 bases aligning to TRBD1. The CDR3 is made up of 15 amino acids. Germline V gives CDR1 SGHAT, CDR2 FQNNGV. With 1 base clipped from V and 4 bases from J, the junction kept 2 bases outside the gene matches.

The rearrangement joins TRBV3-1 (or the pseudogene TRBV3-2) to TRBJ2-1, with 11 bases matching TRBD1. CDR3 size: 14 residues. CDR1 is LGHDT, CDR2 YNNKEL, per germline (reference sequence). The junction had 1 base not matched to a gene; V was cut back by 3 bases and J by 6 bases. The CDR3 DNA reads TGTGCCAGCAGCCAGGGACAGGGGGTCAATGAGCAGTTCTTC. Its protein product is CASSQGQGVNEQFF.

A note on this clone: The same CDR3 can be traced to other DNA sequences in this sample. The genes are TRBV5-1 and TRBJ1-5, with D maybe TRBD1 (6 bases). The CDR3 covers 13 residues. Germline lookup yields CDR1 SGHRS and CDR2 YFSETQ. Trimming pared 2 bases from V and 5 bases from J, leaving 8 bases between. Here the CDR3 reads CASSLQGDQPQHF. CDR3 sequence (DNA): TGCGCCAGCAGCTTACAGGGAGATCAGCCCCAGCATTTT.

The genes are TRBV19 and TRBJ1-2; perhaps TRBD1 as D (6 bases). V lost 0 bases, J lost 5 bases, and 13 bases lay in between. The CDR3 is 15 amino acids. Germline assignment: CDR1 LNHDA and CDR2 SQIVND (reference sequence). The CDR3 nucleotides read TGTGCCAGTAGTATAGATCGGGACCAGGGGTATGGCTACACCTTC. It codes for CASSIDRDQGYGYTF.

This sequence joins TRBV3-1 (or the pseudogene TRBV3-2) and TRBJ1-2; D gene uncertain. The germline V gene encodes CDR1 LGHDT and CDR2 YNNKEL (reference sequence). V was trimmed by 4 bases and J by 6 bases, leaving 12 bases between them. The CDR3 length is 13 residues. In DNA form, the CDR3 reads TGTGCCAGCAGCCGGTACCGAGATGATGGCTACACCTTC. Residues: CASSRYRDDGYTF.

The rearrangement uses TRBV12-3 or TRBV12-4 and TRBJ1-6, with D hard to call. CDR3 size: 12 residues. V was clipped by 6 bases and J by 7 bases, with 7 bases between them. The CDR3 DNA follows: TGTGCCAGCAGCCCTCTAAATTCACCCCTCCACTTT. This codes for CASSPLNSPLHF.

The chain is built from TRBV12-3 or TRBV12-4 and TRBJ1-2, with D possibly being TRBD1 (6 bases). This CDR3 region has 13 residues. V was cut by 2 bases and J by 7 bases, with 11 bases left in between. This chain's CDR3 is CASSLTGAIGYTF. The CDR3 nucleotides read TGTGCCAGCAGTTTAACGGGGGCTATTGGCTACACCTTC.

The CDR3, as DNA: TGTGCCAGCGGTTCTAGGGATGGCTACACCTTC. Encoded protein: CASGSRDGYTF. The chain is built from TRBV6-5 and TRBJ1-2; D ambiguous. Germline values: CDR1 MNHEY, CDR2 SVGAGI. The CDR3 length is 11 residues. The V gene lost 8 bases and the J gene lost 6 bases, with 10 bases spanning the gap.

The chain links TRBV19 to TRBJ2-1; 11 nucleotides agree with TRBD2. CDR3 length: 17 amino acids. V lost 1 base to trimming and J lost 7 bases; unmatched junction nucleotides: 9. CDR1 LNHDA and CDR2 SQIVND come from the germline V gene (reference sequence). CDR3 loop: CASSIGQLAGEGNEQFF. Written as DNA, the CDR3 is TGTGCCAGTAGTATAGGACAACTAGCGGGAGAGGGGAATGAGCAGTTCTTC.

This clone occurred a few times. The V call is TRBV4-2, the J call TRBJ1-6; no firm D call. This CDR3 region has 14 residues. V lost 0 bases to trimming and J lost 9 bases, with 9 bases between them. Germline V gene sequence: CDR1 LGHNA, CDR2 YNFKEQ. CDR3 sequence: CASSQEISFSPLHF. The CDR3 DNA reads as TGTGCCAGCAGCCAAGAAATAAGTTTTTCACCCCTCCACTTT.

V gene TRBV29-1 combines with J gene TRBJ1-2; D uncertain. The CDR3 is made up of 13 amino acids. Between the trimmed V and J ends, which lost 1 base and 5 bases, there was a span of 11 bases. CDR1 and CDR2 from the germline V gene are SQVTM and ANQGSEA. CDR3 DNA: TGCAGCGTTGAAGTAGCCTTCTTTTATGGCTACACCTTC. It encodes CSVEVAFFYGYTF.

J is TRBJ1-1 and V is TRBV6-5; D remains unclear. Germline assignment: CDR1 MNHEY and CDR2 SVGAGI. Trimming removed 0 bases from V and 4 bases from J, with 12 bases in between. The CDR3 is made up of 15 amino acids. The CDR3 sequence: CASSYSSLLSTEAFF. As DNA, the CDR3 is TGTGCCAGCAGTTACTCCTCCCTTTTGAGCACTGAAGCTTTCTTT.

The chain is built from TRBV20-1 and TRBJ1-1; TRBD1 agrees at 7 bases. J lost 0 bases, V lost 3 bases, and 1 base had no gene match. Germline V CDR1 and CDR2: DFQATT, SNEGSKA (reference sequence). The CDR3 is 13 amino acids. The CDR3 bases are TGCAGTGCTAGTCAGGGGGTGAACACTGAAGCTTTCTTT. This codes for CSASQGVNTEAFF.

This clone was observed a single time. This sequence joins TRBV21-1 and TRBJ2-7; TRBD1, the table's D call, was not compared with the DNA. TRBV21-1 is shown as a pseudogene. The CDR3 sequence is 14 residues long. This CDR3 is CASSKGPGFYEQYF. CDR3 DNA sequence: TGTGCCAGCAGCAAAGGTCCAGGGTTCTACGAGCAGTACTTC.

The rearrangement uses TRBV27 and TRBJ1-2, with a tentative D call TRBD1 (5 bases). Looked up from germline, CDR1 is MNHEY and CDR2 is SMNVEV (reference sequence). The V gene lost 6 bases and the J gene lost 4 bases, with 9 bases spanning the gap. This CDR3 region has 12 residues. The CDR3 protein is CASSRGGYGYTF. CDR3 DNA sequence: TGTGCCAGCAGCCGTGGGGGCTATGGCTACACCTTC.

Only a few counts were recorded for this clone. V gene TRBV12-5 combines with J gene TRBJ1-1, with D possibly TRBD1 on 5 matching bases. Trimming took off 6 bases at V and 3 bases at J, with 14 bases between the two ends. The CDR3 runs to 14 residues. Germline CDR1 LGHNT, CDR2 FRNRAP. The CDR3 DNA is TGTGCTAGTGGCTACCTCCGAGGGGACACTGAAGCTTTCTTT. It yields the protein CASGYLRGDTEAFF.

The chain uses TRBV2 and TRBJ1-3; D gene uncertain. The CDR3 sequence is 15 residues long. Looked up from germline, CDR1 is SNHLY and CDR2 is FYNNEI. Trimming stripped 2 bases from V and 0 bases from J, with 8 bases between. DNA for the CDR3: TGTGCCAGCAGTGAAAGGATAAGCTCTGGAAACACCATATATTTT. Protein product: CASSERISSGNTIYF.

The J gene is TRBJ1-5, the V gene TRBV2, with a weak D call TRBD1 (5 bases). The CDR3 is made up of 14 amino acids. Germline V gene sequence: CDR1 SNHLY, CDR2 FYNNEI. Trimming took off 2 bases at V and 4 bases at J, with 9 bases between the two ends. The CDR3 spells CASSEFRENQPQHF. In DNA form, the CDR3 reads TGTGCCAGCAGTGAATTCAGGGAGAATCAGCCCCAGCATTTT.

V usage is TRBV5-1 and J usage is TRBJ1-1; D is ambiguous. V dropped 4 bases and J dropped 2 bases, with 12 bases sitting between them. The CDR3 extends over 14 amino acids. Per germline, CDR1 SGHRS and CDR2 YFSETQ. DNA of the CDR3: TGCGCCAGCAGCCTCGGCCCATCAAACACTGAAGCTTTCTTT. It yields the protein CASSLGPSNTEAFF.

This clone was recorded only once. V is TRBV10-1 and J is TRBJ1-2, with D possibly matching TRBD1 (6 bases). This CDR3 is 16 amino acids long. Germline V gene lookup returns CDR1 WNHNN and CDR2 SYGVQD (reference sequence). Deletions cut 6 bases from V and 0 bases from J, with 17 bases between. CDR3 bases: TGCGCCAGCAGCTCCGGGGGGCTCGGGGCTAACTATGGCTACACCTTC. Protein sequence: CASSSGGLGANYGYTF.

V usage is TRBV30 and J usage is TRBJ1-4, with TRBD1 identical over 9 bases. Germline lookup yields CDR1 GTSNPN and CDR2 SVGIG (reference sequence). The length of the CDR3 is 12 residues. After removal of 8 bases from V and 7 bases from J, the junction contained 5 bases not matched to a gene. The CDR3 loop reads CAQGTGIEKLFF. The CDR3 bases are TGTGCCCAAGGGACAGGGATTGAAAAACTGTTTTTT.

This chain joins TRBV6-6 and TRBJ1-2; possible D gene TRBD1, 6 bases. The CDR3 consists of 16 residues. V lost 2 bases and J 3 bases, leaving 16 bases between the germline ends. Germline-derived CDR1 and CDR2 are MNHNY and SVGAGI (reference sequence). CDR3 region: CASSYVQGQLHYGYTF. In nucleotides, the CDR3 is TGTGCCAGCAGTTACGTGCAGGGGCAGCTTCACTATGGCTACACCTTC.

The chain couples TRBV4-1 to TRBJ1-4; D might be TRBD1 (5 bases). Germline V gene sequence: CDR1 MGHRA, CDR2 YSYEKL. V dropped 5 bases and J dropped 6 bases, with 13 bases sitting between them. CDR3 length equals 14 residues. In nucleotides, the CDR3 is TGCGCCAGCAGCTTTCGGCGGGGGGATGAAAAACTGTTTTTT. Its translation: CASSFRRGDEKLFF.

In this sample, this clone turned up once. The rearrangement uses TRBV19 and TRBJ1-2, with a possible D match to TRBD1 (5 bases). Per germline, CDR1 LNHDA and CDR2 SQIVND (reference sequence). CDR3 length equals 14 residues. The V and J ends lost 1 base and 4 bases respectively, with 10 bases between them. The CDR3 sequence: CASSIVFGGYGYTF. The CDR3 DNA sequence: TGTGCCAGTAGTATAGTCTTCGGGGGCTATGGCTACACCTTC.